The 27 T cell receptor beta chains below all came from one sample that was sequenced in a study of read filtering for tumor transcriptome and immune sequencing. The library was built from 400 ng RNA with molecular barcoded adaptors for alpha/delta and beta/gamma chains. Via MiXCR, TCRdb re-called the reads, giving one row per CDR3 protein. The sample records around 65,000 distinct CDR3 sequences, around a fifth being singletons. The sample comprised a population of CD138-negative cells sorted from bone marrow. All receptors come from a donor aged 40 or older with multiple myeloma.

This clonotype was observed at least ten times. The chain links TRBV6-5 to TRBJ2-5; 9 nucleotides line up with TRBD1. Germline CDR1 reads MNHEY; CDR2 reads SVGAGI. This CDR3 spans 16 amino acids. V lost 4 bases, J lost 4 bases, and 10 bases stayed unmatched. In nucleotides, the CDR3 is TGTGCCAGCAGTTTGGGGACAGGGACCGGGGGAGAGACCCAGTACTTC. Its protein product is CASSLGTGTGGETQYF.

Comments on this clonotype: One base away lies a much larger clone, so this may be a sequencing read error. The rearrangement uses TRBV20-1 and TRBJ2-5; a possible D gene is TRBD1 (6 bases). The CDR3 runs to 13 residues. In germline, CDR1 is DFQATT, CDR2 SNEGSKA (reference sequence). The CDR3 DNA reads as TGCAGTTCTAGTTTCGGACAGCAAGAGACCCAGTACTTC. Translating gives CSSSFGQQETQYF.

This clonotype was counted at least ten times. The gene calls are TRBV19 and TRBJ2-2; 10 bases map to TRBD1. Trimming cost V 10 bases and J 3 bases; bases outside gene matches: 14. The CDR3 is 17 amino acids. From germline, CDR1 is LNHDA and CDR2 SQIVND (reference sequence). DNA for the CDR3: TGTGCCACCTCCACACCGGGACAGGGGTTGGACACCGGGGAGCTGTTTTTT. It specifies CATSTPGQGLDTGELFF.

This clonotype showed up many times. This chain's CDR3 is CASSSAGLDTGELFF. CDR3 nucleotide sequence: TGCGCCAGCAGCTCCGCAGGGCTTGACACCGGGGAGCTGTTTTTT. The V call is TRBV5-1, the J call TRBJ2-2; TRBD1 might be the D (5 bases). CDR3 length: 15 residues. Germline assignment: CDR1 SGHRS and CDR2 YFSETQ. V was cut by 3 bases and J by 3 bases, with 12 bases left in between.

The table lists this clonotype with a few counts. V is TRBV3-1 and J is TRBJ2-3, with D unclear. V lost 0 bases and J 2 bases, leaving 12 bases between the germline ends. Germline V lookup: CDR1 LGHDT, CDR2 YNNKEL (reference sequence). CDR3 length: 16 amino acids. The DNA of the CDR3 is TGTGCCAGCAGCCAAGAACGGTCCCCTTACACAGATACGCAGTATTTT. As protein: CASSQERSPYTDTQYF.

This clonotype was counted between two and nine times. The J gene is TRBJ2-5, the V gene TRBV23-1; TRBD2 aligns across 11 bases. TRBV23-1 is flagged as an ORF with uncertain function. With V trimmed by 0 bases and J by 3 bases, 6 bases remained unmatched. The CDR3 sequence is 17 residues long. The CDR3 DNA sequence: TGCGCCAGCAGTCAATCGGTACTAGCGGGGGAAAAAGAGACCCAGTACTTC. Protein sequence: CASSQSVLAGEKETQYF.

This clonotype was counted many times. An end of the junction differs from the germline gene, which may be a read error. The V gene is TRBV7-2, the J gene TRBJ1-5, with D possibly TRBD1 on 6 matching bases. The CDR3 covers 14 residues. Germline V gene sequence: CDR1 SGHTA, CDR2 FQGNSA. The CDR3 spells CASSPSGGNQPQHF. The CDR3 nucleotides are TGTGCCAGCAGCCCGTCGGGGGGCAACCAGCCCCAGCATTTT.

This clonotype was seen ten or more times. This chain joins TRBV29-1 and TRBJ2-1; 10 nucleotides agree with TRBD1. The CDR3 consists of 14 residues. CDR1 SQVTM and CDR2 ANQGSEA come from the germline V gene. Trimming at V came to 7 bases and at J to 4 bases, leaving 7 bases not matched to a gene. CDR3 protein: CSGRTGGGYNEQFF. DNA for the CDR3: TGCAGCGGCCGGACAGGGGGGGGGTACAATGAGCAGTTCTTC.

This clonotype came up many times. The chain links TRBV28 to TRBJ2-1; D may be TRBD1 (5 bases). V was cut by 11 bases and J by 5 bases, with 13 bases left in between. CDR3 length: 12 residues. In germline, CDR1 is MDHEN, CDR2 SYDVKM. CDR3 protein: CAAGVRDNEQFF. CDR3 coding DNA: TGTGCCGCCGGAGTCAGGGACAATGAGCAGTTCTTC.

This clonotype is a singleton in its sample. This sequence joins TRBV7-8 and TRBJ2-3; D might be TRBD1 (5 bases). Germline loops: CDR1 SGHVS, CDR2 FQNEAQ. CDR3 length: 16 residues. V was pared by 3 bases and J by 2 bases, with 15 bases between. For the CDR3, the DNA is TGTGCCAGCAGCTTGGACCTTTCAGGGAACACAGATACGCAGTATTTT. This sequence encodes CASSLDLSGNTDTQYF. The full variable domain, rest sourced from reference TRBV7-8 and TRBJ2-3, is GAGVSQSPRYKVAKRGQDVALRCDPISGHVSLFWYQQALGQGPEFLTYFQNEAQLDKSGLPSDRFFAERPEGSVSTLKIQRTQQEDSAVYLCASSLDLSGNTDTQYFGPGTRLTVL.

This clonotype has at least ten counts. The chain carries TRBV20-1 and TRBJ2-7, with D hard to call. Germline loops: CDR1 DFQATT, CDR2 SNEGSKA (reference sequence). The CDR3 extends over 14 amino acids. V was trimmed by 0 bases and J by 9 bases, leaving 18 bases between them. The chain's CDR3 is CSARDPGRPVVQYF. The CDR3 region has the DNA TGCAGTGCTAGAGATCCTGGCAGGCCAGTGGTGCAGTACTTC.

This clonotype was seen repeatedly, ten times or more. The chain links TRBV5-1 to TRBJ2-5; 10 bases fit TRBD2. This CDR3 spans 15 amino acids. With V trimmed by 3 bases and J by 5 bases, 7 bases remained unmatched. Germline V CDR1 and CDR2: SGHRS, YFSETQ. This CDR3 is CASSYSGGAMETQYF. The CDR3 DNA is TGCGCCAGCAGCTACAGCGGGGGGGCTATGGAGACCCAGTACTTC.

This clonotype was detected many times. The chain employs TRBV3-1 and TRBJ2-1; 12 bases are a match to TRBD2. J gave up 8 bases and V 4 bases, and 6 bases lay outside the gene matches. Germline CDR1 is LGHDT and CDR2 is YNNKEL (reference sequence). CDR3 size: 15 residues. The CDR3 here is CASSPLAGGPDEQFF. CDR3 bases: TGTGCCAGCAGCCCCCTAGCGGGAGGGCCAGATGAGCAGTTCTTC.

This clonotype was counted many times. CDR3 amino acids: CASSLMWQGRGETQYF. CDR3 in DNA: TGTGCCAGCAGCTTAATGTGGCAGGGGCGAGGGGAGACCCAGTACTTC. V is TRBV7-9 and J is TRBJ2-5, with D perhaps TRBD1 (6 bases). The V end lost 2 bases, the J end lost 5 bases, and 18 bases lay between the germline ends. Germline V lookup: CDR1 SEHNR, CDR2 FQNEAQ (reference sequence). The CDR3 extends over 16 amino acids. The variable domain in full, completed from reference TRBV7-9 and TRBJ2-5, reads DTGVSQNPRHKITKRGQNVTFRCDPISEHNRLYWYRQTLGQGPEFLTYFQNEAQLEKSRLLSDRFSAERPKGSFSTLEIQRTEQGDSAMYLCASSLMWQGRGETQYFGPGTRLLVL.

The sample holds many counts of this clonotype. The rearrangement uses TRBV20-1 and TRBJ2-1, with TRBD2 identical over 15 bases. The length of the CDR3 is 14 residues. V was pared by 7 bases and J by 7 bases, with 5 bases of the junction left unmatched. CDR1 and CDR2 from the germline V gene are DFQATT and SNEGSKA (reference sequence). CDR3 region: CSVRTSGRVNEQFF. Here the CDR3 DNA reads TGCAGTGTCAGGACTAGCGGGAGGGTTAATGAGCAGTTCTTC.

This clonotype was counted many times. The chain recombines TRBV20-1 with TRBJ2-7; 10 nucleotides agree with TRBD1. CDR1 is DFQATT, CDR2 SNEGSKA, per germline (reference sequence). V dropped 5 bases and J dropped 0; count of bases not matched to a gene: 7. This CDR3 has 15 residues. The CDR3 sequence is CSAPPDRGGSYEQYF. CDR3 DNA: TGCAGTGCTCCCCCGGACAGGGGGGGCTCCTACGAGCAGTACTTC.

The chain carries TRBV7-9 and TRBJ2-3; 7 bases are a match to TRBD2. V lost 5 bases, J lost 0 bases, and 8 bases stayed unmatched. The CDR3 length is 16 residues. Per germline, CDR1 SEHNR and CDR2 FQNEAQ (reference sequence). Here the CDR3 DNA reads TGTGCCAGCAGCCTCCTAAGCGGGACTAGCACAGATACGCAGTATTTT. Translating gives CASSLLSGTSTDTQYF.

This clonotype was counted many times. The rearrangement links TRBV10-3 to TRBJ2-3; D remains ambiguous. The germline V gene has CDR1 ENHRY and CDR2 SYGVKD. V lost 6 bases and J lost 5, with 9 bases in between. The CDR3 is made up of 12 amino acids. This CDR3 is CAISPHGDTQYF. In DNA, the CDR3 is TGTGCCATCAGCCCCCACGGAGATACGCAGTATTTT.

On this clonotype itself: This may arise from a read error, as a much more abundant clone is one base away. The J gene is TRBJ1-2, the V gene TRBV10-3, with D perhaps TRBD1 (5 bases). CDR1 and CDR2 from the germline V gene are ENHRY and SYGVKD. CDR3 length: 15 residues. Deletions cut 11 bases from V and 0 bases from J, with 19 bases between. CDR3 loop: CASRGGAIANYGYTF. DNA of the CDR3: TGTGCCTCCAGAGGTGGGGCAATTGCTAACTATGGCTACACCTTC.

In its sample, this clonotype was seen many times. The chain recombines TRBV20-1 with TRBJ1-1, with 7 positions matching TRBD1. V was clipped by 0 bases and J by 2 bases; unmatched bases: 9. Germline loops: CDR1 DFQATT, CDR2 SNEGSKA (reference sequence). This CDR3 spans 16 amino acids. This CDR3 reads CSARDMGQSGNTEAFF. CDR3 bases: TGCAGTGCTAGAGATATGGGACAGTCGGGCAACACTGAAGCTTTCTTT.

Concerning this clonotype: A much larger clone differs by one base, so this may be a read error. The chain is built from TRBV20-1 and TRBJ2-3; D might be TRBD1 or TRBD2, each matching 5 bases. The germline gives CDR1 DFQATT, CDR2 SNEGSKA (reference sequence). This CDR3 spans 15 amino acids. The DNA of the CDR3 is TGCAGTGCTAGGAGGGGCGGAGTTAGCACAGATATGCAGTATTTT. Translated, it gives CSARRGGVSTDMQYF.

In this sample, this clonotype turned up a few times. CDR3 region: CASSLVNSTDTQYF. In nucleotides, the CDR3 is TGTGCCAGCAGCTTAGTCAATAGCACAGATACGCAGTATTTT. V is TRBV13 and J is TRBJ2-3; D gene uncertain. The CDR3 contains 14 residues. V was shortened by 1 base and J by 0 bases, with 5 bases between the two germline ends. CDR1 PRHDT and CDR2 FYEKMQ come from the germline V gene (reference sequence).

This clonotype was recorded once. The final CDR3 position lacks the conserved phenylalanine or tryptophan, pointing to a likely read error. The J gene is TRBJ2-1, the V gene TRBV5-8, with D possibly called TRBD1 or TRBD2 (6 bases each). Trimming removed 5 bases at V and 4 bases at J, with 13 bases between. The CDR3 runs to 14 residues. Germline CDR1 SGHTS, CDR2 YDEGEE. The CDR3 is CASRKSGAYNEQFL. For the CDR3, the DNA is TGTGCCAGCAGAAAATCGGGGGCATACAATGAGCAGTTCCTC.

This clonotype was seen at least ten times. The J gene is TRBJ1-2, the V gene TRBV28; 8 bases line up with TRBD1. This CDR3 is 15 amino acids long. After removal of 6 bases from V and 6 bases from J, the junction contained 12 bases not matched to a gene. Germline V gene data show CDR1 as MDHEN and CDR2 as SYDVKM. The CDR3 protein is CASRAPIGQGHGYTF. DNA of the CDR3: TGTGCCAGCAGAGCACCGATCGGACAGGGACATGGCTACACCTTC.

This clonotype was recorded many times. V and J are TRBV5-1 and TRBJ2-1; 8 positions match TRBD1. The CDR3 length is 18 residues. In germline, CDR1 is SGHRS, CDR2 YFSETQ. V lost 4 bases, J lost 4 bases, and 16 bases stayed unmatched. CDR3 coding DNA: TGCGCCAGCAGCAGTCGACAGGGGCCCCCTCTACTATACAATGAGCAGTTCTTC. Its translation: CASSSRQGPPLLYNEQFF.

The chain is built from TRBV2 and TRBJ2-3; D is possibly TRBD1 or TRBD2 (5 bases each). This CDR3 region has 13 residues. The V end was cut by 10 bases, the J end by 4 bases, with 15 bases between. Germline loops: CDR1 SNHLY, CDR2 FYNNEI. In nucleotides, the CDR3 is TGTGCCACCTCAGGGTCGGACTCAGATACGCAGTATTTT. This translates into CATSGSDSDTQYF.

The chain joins TRBV29-1 to TRBJ1-1; tentative D call: TRBD1 (5 bases). The germline V gene encodes CDR1 SQVTM and CDR2 ANQGSEA. The CDR3 is made up of 13 amino acids. V lost 7 bases and J lost 7, with 19 bases in between. The DNA of the CDR3 is TGCAGCGCATGTCATGGGGGTGAAGATGAAGCTTTCTTT. It is translated as CSACHGGEDEAFF.